A selection of T cell receptor beta chains follows, all from one sample in a study of T cells after yellow fever vaccination. TCRdb fed the 5' RACE reads into MiXCR, producing one record per CDR3 protein. Of 250,000 to 400,000 distinct CDR3 sequences in the sample, 4.1% are singletons; the top ten hold about 26%. The starting material was PBMCs, obtained 5 days after the yellow fever booster vaccination. These receptors originate from a man younger than 35 who received the YFV17D yellow fever vaccine. CDR3s include the opening cysteine and the closing phenylalanine or tryptophan. The order of the fields is V gene, clone size, D gene, J gene, CDR3 DNA, CDR3 protein. A D gene is named only where the DNA matches it firmly. The size entry is marked missing in some rows and otherwise reads once, few, many or a size class.

>TRBV20-1|-|-|TRBJ1-1
TGCAGTGCCAGCGGACGGTCGAACACTGAAGCTTTCTTT
CSASGRSNTEAFF
>TRBV25-1|-|-|TRBJ2-1
TGTGCCAGCAGTTCCCCCGCCCTCCTTTCCTACAATGAGCAGTTCTTC
CASSSPALLSYNEQFF
>TRBV28|-|TRBD1|TRBJ2-3
TGTGCCAGCACCTCGGACAGGATCAACACAGATACGCAGTATTTT
CASTSDRINTDTQYF
>TRBV27|few|TRBD1|TRBJ2-3
TGTGCCAGCAGTTTCAGAACAGGGGGGACAGATACGCAGTATTTT
CASSFRTGGTDTQYF
>TRBV15|-|-|TRBJ2-5
TGTGCCACCAGCAGAGATATTTGGACAGAGCAAGAGACCCAGTACTTC
CATSRDIWTEQETQYF
>TRBV4-2|-|TRBD1|TRBJ1-2
TGTGCCAGCAGCCAAGAGCCTGGTGGGACAGGGGTTGGCTATGGCTACACCTTC
CASSQEPGGTGVGYGYTF
>TRBV20-1|few|-|TRBJ2-6
TGCAGTGCTAGAGATGCAAGGGCTGGGGCCAACGTCCTGACTTTC
CSARDARAGANVLTF
>TRBV10-3|-|TRBD1|TRBJ2-1
TGTGCCATCAGTGAGTCGTTGAGTGGACAGGGGGTCTATGAGCAGTTCTTC
CAISESLSGQGVYEQFF
>TRBV27|-|-|TRBJ1-5
TGTGCCAGCAGTTTGGACATTCAGGGCAATCAGCCCCAGCATTTT
CASSLDIQGNQPQHF
>TRBV5-4|-|TRBD2|TRBJ2-7
TGTGCCAGCAGCTTAGGTGGGGGGGACGAGCAGTACTTC
CASSLGGGDEQYF
>TRBV5-1|many|-|TRBJ2-2
TGCGCCAGCAGCAAGGACACGCCGGGCACCGGGGAGCTGTTTTTT
CASSKDTPGTGELFF
>TRBV7-9|many|-|TRBJ2-1
TGTGCCAGCATCCCCCCGACCGCCGGGTTTGAGCAGTTCTTC
CASIPPTAGFEQFF
>TRBV7-9|-|-|TRBJ2-5
TGTGCCAGCAGTCCCTTGAGGGACAACCGACCGGCCCAGTACTTC
CASSPLRDNRPAQYF
>TRBV20-1|few|-|TRBJ1-3
TGCAGTGCTAGCCAGTCTCCCCTGGATGGAAACACCATATATTTT
CSASQSPLDGNTIYF
>TRBV20-1|many|TRBD1|TRBJ1-1
TGCAGTGCTAGCGTCAGGGGACAGGGGAACACTGAAGCTTTCTTT
CSASVRGQGNTEAFF
>TRBV7-2|few|-|TRBJ2-1
TGTGCCAGCAGCTTAGGCCAGGGGAGTGAGCAGTTCTTC
CASSLGQGSEQFF
>TRBV6-1|-|-|TRBJ1-5
TGTGCCAGCAGTGATCCAGGGGCCGGCAATCAGCCCCAGCATTTT
CASSDPGAGNQPQHF
>TRBV29-1|many|-|TRBJ1-1
TGCAGCTTTGGTAGATGGGGTACTGAAGCTTTCTTT
CSFGRWGTEAFF
>TRBV27|few|-|TRBJ2-1
TGTGCCAGCAGCCTTAGCCTCAACAATGAGCAGTTCTTC
CASSLSLNNEQFF
>TRBV11-3|-|-|TRBJ2-1
TGTGCCAGCAGCTTCTCATCCGAGACCGATGATGAGCAGTTCTTC
CASSFSSETDDEQFF
>TRBV29-1|few|-|TRBJ1-3
TGCAGCGTTGAGTCGGGAGGAAACACCATATATTTT
CSVESGGNTIYF
>TRBV27|few|TRBD1|TRBJ1-4
TGTGCCAGCAGTTCCCCGGGACAGGGGGCTGAAAAACTGTTTTTT
CASSSPGQGAEKLFF
>TRBV5-1|many|-|TRBJ2-3
TGCGCCAGCAGCTTTGGATCGCCGGAAAGAACAGATACGCAGTATTTT
CASSFGSPERTDTQYF
>TRBV7-8|-|-|TRBJ2-2
TGTGCCAGCAGCTTAGACGGCACCGGGGAGCTGTTTTTT
CASSLDGTGELFF
>TRBV7-3|-|-|TRBJ1-6
TGTGCCAGCAGCCTCGGACCAGGATGGGGGTATAATTCACCCCTCCACTTT
CASSLGPGWGYNSPLHF
>TRBV5-6|-|-|TRBJ1-5
TGTGCCAGCAGCTGGTGGGACACCCTCGGCAATCAGCCCCAGCATTTT
CASSWWDTLGNQPQHF
>TRBV4-1|-|-|TRBJ1-5
TGCGCCAGCAGCCAAGATTCGGGGGCAGCCGCCTCACCCCAGCATTTT
CASSQDSGAAASPQHF
>TRBV27|-|-|TRBJ1-4
TGTGCCAGCAGTTTAAACAGGGATAATGAAAAACTGTTTTTT
CASSLNRDNEKLFF
>TRBV5-1|-|-|TRBJ2-3
TGCGCCAGCAGCTTGGCCGTCGGGGGTACCACAGATACGCAGTATTTT
CASSLAVGGTTDTQYF
>TRBV12-3/TRBV12-4|many|-|TRBJ1-6
TGTGCCAGCAGTCCCTCGTGGGGGGCTGGTAATTCACCCCTCCACTTT
CASSPSWGAGNSPLHF
>TRBV5-8|many|-|TRBJ2-4
TGTGCCAGCAGCCTTTCCGGGGGAGATCAAAACATTCAGTACTTC
CASSLSGGDQNIQYF
>TRBV4-2|-|-|TRBJ1-4
TGTGCCAGCAGCCTCCAAAGGGGCGGGGGTAATGAAAAACTGTTTTTT
CASSLQRGGGNEKLFF
>TRBV7-9|many|-|TRBJ2-6
TGTGCCAGCAGCTTAGAGAAGGTGATCGCTGGGGCCAACGTCCTGACTTTC
CASSLEKVIAGANVLTF
>TRBV9|-|-|TRBJ2-1
TGTGCCAGCAGCGACGATCCTGAGGGTGAGCAGTTCTTC
CASSDDPEGEQFF
>TRBV27|-|TRBD1|TRBJ1-2
TGTGCCAGCAGTTCCGGGACAGGGGCTCGGGGCTACACCTTC
CASSSGTGARGYTF
>TRBV30|-|-|TRBJ2-7
TGTGCCTGGAGTGTTTCCGGGGTAGAGGAGCAGTACTTC
CAWSVSGVEEQYF
>TRBV12-3/TRBV12-4|few|-|TRBJ1-2
TGTGCCAGCAAGCTCCGGGAGGGCTACACCTTC
CASKLREGYTF
>TRBV4-2|few|TRBD1|TRBJ2-7
TGTGCCAGCAGCCAAGTGTCAGGGGGCAACTACGAGCAGTACTTC
CASSQVSGGNYEQYF
>TRBV20-1|many|TRBD2|TRBJ2-3
TGCAGTGCTAGAGACCCCGGGACTAGCGGGAATACGCAGTATTTT
CSARDPGTSGNTQYF
>TRBV20-1|-|TRBD2|TRBJ2-1
TGCAGTGCTAGGTCTGGGACTAGCGGGGGGGCCTACAATGAGCAGTTCTTC
CSARSGTSGGAYNEQFF